The T cell receptor (beta chain) described here comes from a study of OX40 agonist ivuxolimab in advanced cancers. Whole-study context: Ivuxolimab, an agonist antibody against OX40 (CD134), was given to patients.

Exclusion applied to patients with autoimmune disease history or systemic immunosuppression. The germline V gene encodes CDR1 KGHSH and CDR2 LQKENI. This CDR3 region has 13 residues. Between the trimmed V and J ends, which lost 3 bases and 4 bases, there was a span of 6 bases. Findings and caveats of the study: Both CD4+ and CD8+ T cell populations in blood had undergone clonal expansion by week 6 at 0.1 to 3.0 mg/kg. Certain nonresponders additionally had low normalized T-cell clonal expansion.

Worth noting for this clone: Its antigen is currently unknown.

Clones were read by immunoSEQ multiplex PCR, and TCRdb kept only the in-frame ones, dropping some. This repertoire shows 53,000 or so clones, 87% found once; its top ten account for approximately 0.41%. Here the sequenced sample was CD4+ or CD8+ T cells sorted from blood, taken in a trial of the OX40 agonist ivuxolimab. This receptor was taken from an adult with an advanced solid tumor such as melanoma, head and neck, liver or kidney cancer. This chain links TRBV18 with TRBJ2-2; no clear D gene. The CDR3 spells CASSPGGTGELFF. The DNA of the CDR3 is TGTGCCAGCTCACCCGGTGGCACCGGGGAGCTGTTTTTT.